This T cell receptor beta chain was recorded in a study of PD-L1 blockade in urothelial cancer. Produced via immunoSEQ multiplex PCR; TCRdb's table is partial and in-frame only. The repertoire holds around 110,000 clones, roughly 91% seen once, with over 1.5% in the top ten. CDR3 length equals 13 residues. CDR1 is GTSNPN and CDR2 is SVGIG in the germline V gene (reference sequence). J lost 5 bases, V lost 4 bases, and 6 bases had no gene match. Specified time point: peripheral blood 6 weeks after treatment start. The rearrangement uses TRBV30 and TRBJ2-5, with TRBD2 matching over 8 bases. The source is a man in his sixties with urothelial cancer. Sequencing was performed on PBMCs, taken around atezolizumab (anti-PD-L1) treatment. The DNA for the CDR3 is TGTGCCTGGAACCCCGGGAGGGGGGAGACCCAGTACTTC. Translation gives CAWNPGRGETQYF.